The 25 T cell receptor beta chains below come from one sample, sequenced in a study of blood T cells in healthy people across ages. Primed by a sample-barcoded 5' primer and a J-beta primer mix, a second PCR proceeded for 7 to 11 cycles. MiXCR, applied by TCRdb to the 5' RACE reads, yields one record per CDR3 protein. The data show some 1.8 million distinct CDR3 sequences, with roughly 43% seen just once and 20% to 25% held by the top ten. Sequenced sample: blood. All receptors come from a human donor in good health.

Only a few counts were recorded for this clonotype. This rearrangement joins TRBV10-3 to TRBJ2-1; a weak D match, TRBD1 (6 bases). The CDR3 has 13 amino acids. V lost 8 bases, J lost 2 bases, and 10 bases lay in between. The V gene's germline CDR1 is ENHRY and CDR2 SYGVKD. Here the CDR3 reads CAIRQDPYNEQFF. The CDR3 DNA reads as TGTGCCATCCGACAGGACCCCTACAATGAGCAGTTCTTC.

The count of this clonotype is one. V usage is TRBV28 and J usage is TRBJ2-7, with TRBD1 matching over 7 bases. The germline V gene has CDR1 MDHEN and CDR2 SYDVKM. The CDR3 is 12 amino acids. V trimming: 8 bases; J trimming: 7 bases; junction bases outside the gene matches: 8. CDR3 region: CASARGLREQYF. The CDR3 DNA reads TGTGCCAGCGCGAGGGGGCTAAGGGAGCAGTACTTC.

The chain is built from TRBV6-4 and TRBJ1-2, with 9 bases fitting TRBD1. The CDR3 runs 14 residues. J lost 6 bases, V lost 6 bases, and 8 bases had no gene match. The germline CDR1 and CDR2 sequences are MRHNA and SNTAGT. CDR3 coding DNA: TGTGCCAGCAGATCCGGGACAGGGACAAATGGCTACACCTTC. Translated, it gives CASRSGTGTNGYTF.

V gene TRBV11-2 combines with J gene TRBJ1-2, with D unresolved. CDR1 SGHAT and CDR2 FQNNGV come from the germline V gene. V was trimmed by 3 bases and J by 4 bases, leaving 12 bases between them. CDR3 length equals 14 residues. As DNA, the CDR3 is TGTGCCAGCAGCTTCTCCACCGACCCCTATGGCTACACCTTC. Translation: CASSFSTDPYGYTF.

This chain connects TRBV6-2 or TRBV6-3 to TRBJ2-5; 11 nucleotides agree with TRBD2. Germline CDR1 reads MNHEY; CDR2 reads SVGEGT. Trimming at V came to 6 bases and at J to 1 base, leaving 4 bases not matched to a gene. The CDR3 is 15 residues long. As DNA, the CDR3 is TGTGCCAGCAGGAGACTAGCGGGGCCCCAAGAGACCCAGTACTTC. Protein sequence: CASRRLAGPQETQYF.

In its sample, this clonotype was seen a few times. This chain uses TRBV12-3 or TRBV12-4 with TRBJ2-7; 8 nucleotides align to TRBD2. V lost 6 bases to trimming and J lost 0 bases; unmatched junction nucleotides: 4. CDR3 length: 14 residues. CDR3 sequence (DNA): TGTGCCAGCAGAGAGCGGGGGAGCTCCTACGAGCAGTACTTC. Its translation is CASRERGSSYEQYF.

The V gene is TRBV4-3, the J gene TRBJ2-6; perhaps TRBD1 as D (6 bases). Deletions cut 0 bases from V and 2 bases from J, with 11 bases between. The length of the CDR3 is 17 residues. Per the germline V gene, CDR1 is LGHNA and CDR2 is YSLEER. In DNA, the CDR3 is TGCGCCAGCAGCCAAGATACCGGACAGCCTGGGGCCAACGTCCTGACTTTC. Amino acids: CASSQDTGQPGANVLTF.

The chain uses TRBV12-5 and TRBJ2-1; D possibly corresponds to TRBD1 (6 bases). V dropped 1 base and J dropped 0 bases, with 13 bases sitting between them. The CDR3 has 17 amino acids. Germline V gives CDR1 LGHNT, CDR2 FRNRAP. The CDR3 reads CASGLGQGGSSYNEQFF. The CDR3 DNA sequence: TGTGCTAGTGGTTTGGGACAAGGGGGTAGCTCCTACAATGAGCAGTTCTTC.

The gene calls are TRBV28 and TRBJ2-7, with 12 bases matching TRBD2. V shed 2 bases and J 4 bases; nucleotides not matched to a gene: 9. This CDR3 spans 17 amino acids. In germline, CDR1 is MDHEN, CDR2 SYDVKM. CDR3 nucleotides: TGTGCCAGCAGTTTACGTCTCCAGACTAGCGGGGGTTACGAGCAGTACTTC. Protein sequence: CASSLRLQTSGGYEQYF.

About this clonotype: At one end, the junction sequence differs from germline, possibly due to a read error. This sequence joins TRBV4-1 and TRBJ1-5; D gene unclear. Germline CDR1 and CDR2: MGHRA and YSYEKL. There are 14 residues in the CDR3. The CDR3 region is CTSSQVVVNQPQHF. For the CDR3, the DNA is TGCACCAGCAGCCAAGTCGTCGTTAATCAGCCCCAGCATTTT.

J is TRBJ2-5 and V is TRBV7-2; 7 positions match TRBD2. The CDR3 totals 15 residues. The J segment lost 3 bases and the V segment lost 6 bases, leaving 10 bases of the junction unmatched. Germline CDR1 SGHTA, CDR2 FQGNSA. This chain's CDR3 is CASSQHAGVEETQYF. The CDR3 DNA sequence: TGTGCCAGCAGTCAACACGCGGGGGTCGAAGAGACCCAGTACTTC.

This clonotype turned up a few times. The genes are TRBV5-1 and TRBJ2-6; D gene uncertain. From germline, CDR1 is SGHRS and CDR2 YFSETQ. There are 16 residues in the CDR3. Trimming removed 4 bases at V and 0 bases at J, with 11 bases between. The DNA of the CDR3 is TGCGCCAGCAGCCCTGAAAGCTACTCTGGGGCCAACGTCCTGACTTTC. This codes for CASSPESYSGANVLTF.

This chain connects TRBV2 to TRBJ2-1, with D unclear. Germline CDR1 and CDR2: SNHLY and FYNNEI. The CDR3 consists of 12 residues. V was pared by 3 bases and J by 9 bases, with 9 bases between. CDR3 amino acids: CASSDVRVEQFF. For the CDR3, the DNA is TGTGCCAGCAGTGATGTCCGGGTTGAGCAGTTCTTC.

This clonotype was detected only a few times. V usage is TRBV20-1 and J usage is TRBJ2-7; perhaps TRBD2 as D (7 bases). The V end lost 3 bases, the J end lost 2 bases, and 14 bases lay between the germline ends. The CDR3 totals 14 residues. Germline CDR1 DFQATT, CDR2 SNEGSKA (reference sequence). In DNA, the CDR3 is TGCAGTGCTAGCCTGGGGGGGCTAGCCTACGAGCAGTACTTC. It yields the protein CSASLGGLAYEQYF.

V and J are TRBV5-1 and TRBJ2-3, with TRBD2 matching 10 bases. V was clipped by 4 bases and J by 3 bases; unmatched bases: 5. This CDR3 spans 15 amino acids. CDR1 is SGHRS and CDR2 is YFSETQ in the germline V gene. The CDR3 DNA reads as TGCGCCAGCAGCCCCAATAGCGGGGGGACAGATACGCAGTATTTT. This gives the protein CASSPNSGGTDTQYF.

This clonotype appeared a few times. The chain combines TRBV12-3 or TRBV12-4 with TRBJ2-3; maybe TRBD1 (7 bases). The V end lost 5 bases, the J end lost 5 bases, and 17 bases lay between the germline ends. The CDR3 runs 15 residues. The CDR3 DNA reads TGTGCCAGCAGTGGAGGGGGCCCGAAGGTAGATACGCAGTATTTT. It specifies CASSGGGPKVDTQYF.

The gene calls are TRBV4-2 and TRBJ2-3; no clear D. The germline V gene has CDR1 LGHNA and CDR2 YNFKEQ. This CDR3 has 16 residues. V was pared by 0 bases and J by 5 bases, with 15 bases between. The CDR3 region has the DNA TGTGCCAGCAGCCAAGATTCTAGTGTCAGTGGAGATACGCAGTATTTT. It encodes CASSQDSSVSGDTQYF.

The count of this clonotype is one. V is TRBV7-2 and J is TRBJ2-1, with D hard to call. The CDR3 extends over 13 amino acids. Germline CDR1 is SGHTA and CDR2 is FQGNSA. Trimming took 5 bases from V and 7 from J, leaving 12 bases between them. In DNA form, the CDR3 reads TGTGCCAGCAGCACGATTTTCCAGAATGAGCAGTTCTTC. Translated: CASSTIFQNEQFF.

The rearrangement joins TRBV27 to TRBJ1-5; D possibly corresponds to TRBD1 (5 bases). Germline-derived CDR1 and CDR2 are MNHEY and SMNVEV (reference sequence). V lost 3 bases, J lost 5 bases, and 14 bases lay in between. This CDR3 contains 15 residues. The CDR3 loop is CASSFVAGIHQPQHF. For the CDR3, the DNA is TGTGCCAGCAGTTTTGTCGCAGGGATTCATCAGCCCCAGCATTTT.

Concerning this clonotype: Relative to the germline gene, one junction end is altered; a read error may explain this. The chain has TRBV10-2 and TRBJ1-5, with D perhaps matching TRBD1 (6 bases). The CDR3 has 17 amino acids. Germline values: CDR1 WSHSY, CDR2 SAAADI. Here the CDR3 reads CASSPQPRGVEDQPRHF. CDR3 DNA sequence: TGCGCCAGCAGCCCCCAACCTAGGGGGGTAGAAGATCAGCCCCGGCATTTT.

The chain couples TRBV9 to TRBJ1-1; no definite D call. Per germline, CDR1 SGDLS and CDR2 YYNGEE. Trimming pared 2 bases from V and 0 bases from J, leaving 11 bases between. The CDR3 length is 15 residues. The CDR3: CASSVTSEMNTEAFF. The CDR3 nucleotides read TGTGCCAGCAGCGTGACCTCCGAAATGAACACTGAAGCTTTCTTT.

The gene calls are TRBV20-1 and TRBJ2-7, with TRBD1 matching 9 bases. The CDR3 loop spans 15 amino acids. Trimming cost V 3 bases and J 3 bases; bases outside gene matches: 9. Germline values: CDR1 DFQATT, CDR2 SNEGSKA (reference sequence). The CDR3 nucleotides read TGCAGTGCTAGGCCGGGACAGGGTCACAACTACGAGCAGTACTTC. It encodes CSARPGQGHNYEQYF.

This clonotype has a handful of counts. The chain carries TRBV11-2 and TRBJ1-4; no firm D call. Germline V gene data show CDR1 as SGHAT and CDR2 as FQNNGV. The CDR3 runs to 13 residues. Trimming stripped 6 bases from V and 6 bases from J, with 11 bases between. This CDR3 is CASRDSGYEKLFF. The CDR3 region has the DNA TGTGCCAGCAGGGACTCAGGTTATGAAAAACTGTTTTTT.

The chain couples TRBV20-1 to TRBJ1-1, with TRBD1 as a possible D gene (5 bases). The CDR3 runs 12 residues. The germline V gene encodes CDR1 DFQATT and CDR2 SNEGSKA (reference sequence). Here the CDR3 DNA reads TGCACCACGGGCCCGGGGGGCACTGAAGCTTTCTTT. Translation gives CTTGPGGTEAFF.

This chain links TRBV12-3 or TRBV12-4 with TRBJ2-1; 13 bases are a match to TRBD2. This CDR3 spans 14 amino acids. J was trimmed by 10 bases and V by 3 bases; bases with no gene match: 3. CDR3 sequence: CASSFRLAGGEQFF. CDR3 in DNA: TGTGCCAGCAGTTTTCGACTAGCGGGGGGCGAGCAGTTCTTC.